The 26 T cell receptor beta chains given below trace back to one sample, sequenced in a study of Graves' ophthalmopathy and Graves' hyperthyroidism. As the template, RNA transcripts were used to amplify TCR beta CDR3 regions. Investigators did first-round RT-PCR with HTBI primers, then second-round multiplex PCR. TCRdb re-called the multiplex PCR reads through MiXCR, storing one row per CDR3 protein. This sample carries approximately 380,000 distinct CDR3 sequences, about 21% of them seen once, and the ten largest clones take approximately 3%. Sequencing used peripheral blood. All receptors come from a woman aged 18 to 35 with stable Graves' hyperthyroidism.

This clonotype was seen more than once but under ten times. The chain employs TRBV18 and TRBJ2-5, with 7 bases aligning to TRBD1. V trimming: 4 bases; J trimming: 5 bases; junction bases outside the gene matches: 7. This CDR3 spans 14 amino acids. From germline, CDR1 is KGHSH and CDR2 LQKENI. The CDR3 sequence is CASSRDRATETQYF. The CDR3 DNA follows: TGTGCCAGCTCACGTGACAGGGCGACGGAGACCCAGTACTTC. The complete variable domain, with remaining parts taken from reference TRBV18 and TRBJ2-5, reads NAGVMQNPRHLVRRRGQEARLRCSPMKGHSHVYWYRQLPEEGLKFMVYLQKENIIDESGMPKERFSAEFPKEGPSILRIQQVVRGDSAAYFCASSRDRATETQYFGPGTRLLVL.

V is TRBV20-1 and J is TRBJ1-2; 10 positions match TRBD1. The germline V gene has CDR1 DFQATT and CDR2 SNEGSKA (reference sequence). V was clipped by 1 base and J by 7 bases; unmatched bases: 9. The CDR3 runs to 15 residues. The CDR3 is CSARVRDRGFGGYTF. CDR3 bases: TGCAGTGCTAGAGTCCGGGACAGGGGTTTTGGTGGCTACACCTTC.

This clonotype occurred many times. The chain recombines TRBV2 with TRBJ2-7; D gene ambiguous. In germline, CDR1 is SNHLY, CDR2 FYNNEI. The CDR3 totals 12 residues. Trimming took off 5 bases at V and 4 bases at J, with 9 bases between the two ends. CDR3 in amino acids: CASSTGRYEQYF. DNA for the CDR3: TGTGCCAGCAGTACCGGCCGGTACGAGCAGTACTTC. The full variable domain, its missing parts supplied by reference TRBV2 and TRBJ2-7, is EPEVTQTPSHQVTQMGQEVILRCVPISNHLYFYWYRQILGQKVEFLVSFYNNEISEKSEIFDDQFSVERPDGSNFTLKIRSTKLEDSAMYFCASSTGRYEQYFGPGTRLTVT.

This clonotype has ten or more counts. This chain connects TRBV20-1 to TRBJ1-1; 8 positions match TRBD1. Germline CDR1 and CDR2: DFQATT and SNEGSKA (reference sequence). With V trimmed by 5 bases and J by 10 bases, 6 bases remained unmatched. CDR3 length equals 11 residues. In nucleotides, the CDR3 is TGCAGTGCTCCGACAGGGGCTGTAGCTTTCTTT. This encodes CSAPTGAVAFF.

This rearrangement joins TRBV10-3 to TRBJ1-6, with 7 positions matching TRBD1. This CDR3 is built from 14 residues. Germline V gene lookup returns CDR1 ENHRY and CDR2 SYGVKD. Losses at the gene ends were 2 bases for V and 9 bases for J; bases not matched to a gene: 4. The CDR3 protein is CAISEDRVFSPLHF. As DNA, the CDR3 is TGTGCCATCAGTGAGGACAGGGTTTTTTCACCCCTCCACTTT.

The chain's CDR3 is CASSIAGTGGETQYF. CDR3 DNA sequence: TGTGCCAGTAGTATCGCCGGGACAGGGGGAGAGACCCAGTACTTC. The J gene is TRBJ2-5, the V gene TRBV19, with 11 bases identical to TRBD1. With 3 bases clipped from V and 4 bases from J, the junction kept 4 bases outside the gene matches. This CDR3 is built from 15 residues. The germline V gene encodes CDR1 LNHDA and CDR2 SQIVND (reference sequence).

The rearrangement links TRBV28 to TRBJ2-7; possibly TRBD1 for D (5 bases). V lost 8 bases to trimming and J lost 0 bases, with 14 bases between them. The CDR3 has 14 amino acids. In germline, CDR1 is MDHEN, CDR2 SYDVKM. The CDR3 here is CASGTGAPSYEQYF. The DNA of the CDR3 is TGTGCCAGCGGAACAGGAGCCCCCTCCTACGAGCAGTACTTC.

Many counts were recorded for this clonotype. The chain links TRBV11-1 to TRBJ2-7, with D possibly being TRBD2 (6 bases). V was cut by 5 bases and J by 0 bases, with 17 bases left in between. The CDR3 spans 16 residues. Looked up from germline, CDR1 is SGHAT and CDR2 is FQDESV (reference sequence). Here the CDR3 DNA reads TGTGCCAGCAGCCGGAGTAGCGGTAGGAGCTCCTACGAGCAGTACTTC. Translating it yields CASSRSSGRSSYEQYF.

This clonotype was seen many times. This chain links TRBV6-2 or TRBV6-3 with TRBJ2-4; D not resolved. The CDR3 runs 12 residues. Germline V gene lookup returns CDR1 MNHEY and CDR2 SVGEGT. V lost 7 bases and J lost 1, with 5 bases in between. CDR3 bases: TGTGCCAGCACCGACGCCAAAAACATTCAGTACTTC. Translating gives CASTDAKNIQYF.

This clonotype appeared a single time. The V gene is TRBV27, the J gene TRBJ2-7; 10 positions agree with TRBD2. The trim removed 9 bases at V and 3 bases at J, leaving 5 bases unmatched. Germline V lookup: CDR1 MNHEY, CDR2 SMNVEV (reference sequence). The CDR3 extends over 13 amino acids. DNA for the CDR3: TGTGCCAGTAGATCTAGCGGGGGCTACGAGCAGTACTTC. Its translation is CASRSSGGYEQYF.

V gene TRBV6-2 or TRBV6-3 combines with J gene TRBJ2-7; 7 positions agree with TRBD2. The CDR3 totals 19 residues. The germline gives CDR1 MNHEY, CDR2 SVGEGT. The junction had 15 bases not matched to a gene; V was cut back by 0 bases and J by 1 base. The CDR3 reads CASSYSWRPGLTPSYEQYF. In DNA form, the CDR3 reads TGTGCCAGCAGTTACTCATGGCGTCCGGGACTAACCCCATCCTACGAGCAGTACTTC.

The V and J genes are TRBV6-5 and TRBJ1-1; D not certain. The CDR3 is made up of 14 amino acids. Germline CDR1 and CDR2: MNHEY and SVGAGI. V lost 2 bases to trimming and J lost 0 bases, with 7 bases between them. The CDR3 loop reads CASSYPGVNTEAFF. CDR3 in DNA: TGTGCCAGCAGTTACCCCGGTGTGAACACTGAAGCTTTCTTT.

This clonotype was counted between two and nine times. The chain has TRBV5-1 and TRBJ2-6; a weak D match, TRBD1 (5 bases). V was pared by 2 bases and J by 0 bases, with 12 bases between. The CDR3 extends over 17 amino acids. The germline V gene encodes CDR1 SGHRS and CDR2 YFSETQ. CDR3 amino acids: CASSFGSTVSGANVLTF. The CDR3 nucleotides read TGCGCCAGCAGCTTCGGCTCGACAGTCTCTGGGGCCAACGTCCTGACTTTC.

This clonotype was counted at least ten times. V gene TRBV29-1 combines with J gene TRBJ1-1, with D unresolved. V lost 7 bases to trimming and J lost 3 bases, with 9 bases between them. This CDR3 is 11 amino acids long. Germline V gene data show CDR1 as SQVTM and CDR2 as ANQGSEA. DNA of the CDR3: TGCAGCGGCGTCGAGGACACTGAAGCTTTCTTT. The encoded protein is CSGVEDTEAFF.

This clonotype appeared many times. The chain is built from TRBV7-2 and TRBJ2-5; D is unclear. The germline V gene encodes CDR1 SGHTA and CDR2 FQGNSA. The V end lost 5 bases, the J end lost 1 base, and 11 bases lay between the germline ends. The CDR3 is 14 amino acids. The CDR3 here is CASSPMSVQETQYF. The CDR3, as DNA: TGTGCCAGCAGCCCTATGAGCGTCCAAGAGACCCAGTACTTC.

The chain employs TRBV6-1 and TRBJ1-1; 7 bases match TRBD1. Germline V gene sequence: CDR1 MNHNS, CDR2 SASEGT. The V and J ends lost 4 bases and 8 bases, in that order; junction bases with no gene match: 7. The CDR3 contains 13 residues. The CDR3 DNA sequence: TGTGCCAGCAGTGCCATAAGGACAGGCGAAGCTTTCTTT. As protein: CASSAIRTGEAFF.

The rearrangement links TRBV30 to TRBJ2-5, with D perhaps TRBD2 (6 bases). The V gene lost 3 bases and the J gene lost 5 bases, with 7 bases spanning the gap. The CDR3 contains 11 residues. CDR1 GTSNPN and CDR2 SVGIG come from the germline V gene (reference sequence). CDR3 sequence reads: CAWSGGETQYF. The CDR3 coding sequence is TGTGCCTGGAGCGGAGGGGAGACCCAGTACTTC.

This clonotype has only one observation. V usage is TRBV12-3 or TRBV12-4 and J usage is TRBJ1-1; 7 nucleotides align to TRBD1. The CDR3 covers 14 residues. Unmatched junction bases numbered 4, after V lost 6 bases and J lost 0 bases. The CDR3 spells CASRNRGLNTEAFF. CDR3 sequence (DNA): TGTGCCAGCAGGAACAGGGGTTTGAACACTGAAGCTTTCTTT.

Only a few counts were recorded for this clonotype. This rearrangement joins TRBV11-1 to TRBJ1-1, with D perhaps matching TRBD1 (6 bases). V dropped 1 base and J dropped 3 bases, with 15 bases sitting between them. Germline assignment: CDR1 SGHAT and CDR2 FQDESV (reference sequence). This CDR3 contains 16 residues. The CDR3 reads CASSLVGGLVHTEAFF. The CDR3 DNA reads TGTGCCAGCAGCTTAGTTGGGGGCCTGGTTCACACTGAAGCTTTCTTT.

The genes are TRBV28 and TRBJ1-2, with TRBD1 identical over 12 bases. Germline-derived CDR1 and CDR2 are MDHEN and SYDVKM. V trimming: 4 bases; J trimming: 4 bases; junction bases outside the gene matches: 7. The length of the CDR3 is 16 residues. CDR3 protein: CASSSAGTGGVYGYTF. CDR3 coding DNA: TGTGCCAGCAGTTCGGCGGGGACAGGGGGCGTCTATGGCTACACCTTC.

This clonotype was found a few times. This could be a read error, since a much larger clone is one nucleotide away. The chain recombines TRBV6-1 with TRBJ1-1, with D perhaps matching TRBD1 (5 bases). This CDR3 contains 13 residues. The germline V gene encodes CDR1 MNHNS and CDR2 SASEGT. The V gene lost 8 bases and the J gene lost 1 base, with 11 bases spanning the gap. The CDR3 spells CASARQWNTEAFF. DNA for the CDR3: TGTGCCAGCGCCCGACAGTGGAACACTGAAGCTTTCTTT.

This clonotype was observed at least ten times. The chain joins TRBV12-3 or TRBV12-4 to TRBJ1-6, with D unresolved. There are 12 residues in the CDR3. Trimming left V 6 bases short and J 9 bases short, with 9 bases between. The CDR3 DNA sequence: TGTGCCAGCAGCCTCTCAGGTTCACCCCTCCACTTT. It yields the protein CASSLSGSPLHF.

The chain employs TRBV28 and TRBJ1-5; the D gene is possibly TRBD1 (6 bases). The CDR3 consists of 14 residues. Germline CDR1 is MDHEN and CDR2 is SYDVKM. V was pared by 8 bases and J by 4 bases, with 15 bases between. CDR3 protein: CASGGQGVNQPQHF. The CDR3, as DNA: TGTGCCAGCGGGGGGCAGGGAGTTAATCAGCCCCAGCATTTT.

Many counts were recorded for this clonotype. The chain employs TRBV12-3 or TRBV12-4 and TRBJ2-7; D ambiguous. The V gene lost 7 bases and the J gene lost 2 bases, with 21 bases spanning the gap. The CDR3 is 16 residues long. The CDR3 here is CASTTDPQVNAYEQYF. CDR3 DNA sequence: TGTGCCAGCACCACTGATCCCCAGGTCAATGCCTACGAGCAGTACTTC.

At least ten counts were recorded for this clonotype. The V call is TRBV12-3 or TRBV12-4, the J call TRBJ1-5; a weak D match, TRBD1 (5 bases). The CDR3 loop spans 15 amino acids. Deletions cut 3 bases from V and 9 bases from J, with 18 bases between. The CDR3 loop is CASSLGQGGIGPQHF. CDR3 DNA sequence: TGTGCCAGCAGTTTGGGGCAGGGAGGAATAGGGCCCCAGCATTTT.

Ten or more counts support this clonotype. This chain uses TRBV12-3 or TRBV12-4 with TRBJ1-1, with D perhaps TRBD1 (5 bases). This CDR3 has 15 amino acids. V was shortened by 7 bases and J by 4 bases, with 19 bases between the two germline ends. The CDR3 region is CASIIGMGLGTEAFF. The CDR3 bases are TGTGCCAGCATTATCGGAATGGGGCTTGGCACTGAAGCTTTCTTT.